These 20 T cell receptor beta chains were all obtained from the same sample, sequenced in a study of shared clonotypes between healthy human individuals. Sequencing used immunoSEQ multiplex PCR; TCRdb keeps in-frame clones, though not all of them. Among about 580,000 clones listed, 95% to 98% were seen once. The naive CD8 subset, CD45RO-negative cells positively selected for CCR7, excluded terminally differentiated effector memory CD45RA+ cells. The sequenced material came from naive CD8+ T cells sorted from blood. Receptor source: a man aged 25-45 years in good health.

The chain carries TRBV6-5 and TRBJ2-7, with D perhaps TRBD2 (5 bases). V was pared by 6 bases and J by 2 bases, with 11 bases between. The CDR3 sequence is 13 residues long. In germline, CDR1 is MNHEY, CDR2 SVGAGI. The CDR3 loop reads CASRLGLTYEQYF. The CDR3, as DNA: TGTGCCAGCAGACTAGGACTGACCTACGAGCAGTACTTC.

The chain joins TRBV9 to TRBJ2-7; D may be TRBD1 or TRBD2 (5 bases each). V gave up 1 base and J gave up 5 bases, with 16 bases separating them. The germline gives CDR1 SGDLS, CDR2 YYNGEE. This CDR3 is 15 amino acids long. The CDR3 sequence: CASSVQGSRADEQYF. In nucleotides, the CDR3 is TGTGCCAGCAGCGTACAGGGTTCGCGGGCCGACGAGCAGTACTTC.

DNA for the CDR3: TGCAGCGTCCCGGTTTCAGATACGCAGTATTTT. Translated: CSVPVSDTQYF. The chain has TRBV29-1 and TRBJ2-3; no reliable D call. The germline V and J ends were trimmed by 6 bases and 4 bases, with 8 bases remaining between them. Germline V CDR1 and CDR2: SQVTM, ANQGSEA. This CDR3 has 11 residues.

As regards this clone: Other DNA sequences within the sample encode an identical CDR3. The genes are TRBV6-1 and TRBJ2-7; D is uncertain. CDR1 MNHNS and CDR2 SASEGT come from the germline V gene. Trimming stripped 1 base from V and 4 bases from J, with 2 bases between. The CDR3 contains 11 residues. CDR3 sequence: CASSEGYEQYF. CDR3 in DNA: TGTGCCAGCAGTGAAGGTTACGAGCAGTACTTC.

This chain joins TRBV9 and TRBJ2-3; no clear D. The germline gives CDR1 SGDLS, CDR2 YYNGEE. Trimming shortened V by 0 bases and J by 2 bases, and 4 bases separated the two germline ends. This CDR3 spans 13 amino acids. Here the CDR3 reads CASSVDITDTQYF. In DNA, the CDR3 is TGTGCCAGCAGCGTAGATATCACAGATACGCAGTATTTT.

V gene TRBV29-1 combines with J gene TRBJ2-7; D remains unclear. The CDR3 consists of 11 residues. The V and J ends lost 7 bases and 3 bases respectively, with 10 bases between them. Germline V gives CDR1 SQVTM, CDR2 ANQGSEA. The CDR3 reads CSASGVYEQYF. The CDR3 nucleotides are TGCAGCGCTTCGGGTGTCTACGAGCAGTACTTC.

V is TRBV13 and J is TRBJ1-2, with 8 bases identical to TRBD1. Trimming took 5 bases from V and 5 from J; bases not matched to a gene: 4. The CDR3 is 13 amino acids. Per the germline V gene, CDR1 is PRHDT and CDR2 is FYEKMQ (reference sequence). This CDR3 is CASSTGQEYGYTF. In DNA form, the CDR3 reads TGTGCCAGCAGCACGGGACAGGAATATGGCTACACCTTC.

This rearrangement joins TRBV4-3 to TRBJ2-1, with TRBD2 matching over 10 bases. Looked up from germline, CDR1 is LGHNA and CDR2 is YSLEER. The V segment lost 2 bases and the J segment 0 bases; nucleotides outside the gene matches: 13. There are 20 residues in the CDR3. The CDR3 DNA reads TGCGCCAGCAGCCAAAAATTCCCGTGGACTAGCGGAATCTCCTACAATGAGCAGTTCTTC. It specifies CASSQKFPWTSGISYNEQFF.

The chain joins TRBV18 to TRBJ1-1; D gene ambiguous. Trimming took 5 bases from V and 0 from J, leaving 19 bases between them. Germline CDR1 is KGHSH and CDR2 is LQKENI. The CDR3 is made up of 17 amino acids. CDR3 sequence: CASSTRTGVRMNTEAFF. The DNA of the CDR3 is TGTGCCAGCTCAACACGTACCGGGGTAAGGATGAACACTGAAGCTTTCTTT.

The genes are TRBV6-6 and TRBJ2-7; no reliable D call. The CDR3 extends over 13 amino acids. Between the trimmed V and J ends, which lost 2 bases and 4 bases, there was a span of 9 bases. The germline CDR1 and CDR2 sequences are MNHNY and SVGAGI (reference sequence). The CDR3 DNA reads TGTGCCAGCAGTTACGGCAGGATATACGAGCAGTACTTC. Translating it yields CASSYGRIYEQYF.

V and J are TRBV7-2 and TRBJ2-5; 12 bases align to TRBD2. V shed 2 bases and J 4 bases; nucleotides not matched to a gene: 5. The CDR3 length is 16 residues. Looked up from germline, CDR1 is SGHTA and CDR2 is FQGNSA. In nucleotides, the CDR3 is TGTGCCAGCAGCTTACGACTAGCGGGAGTGGGAGAGACCCAGTACTTC. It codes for CASSLRLAGVGETQYF.

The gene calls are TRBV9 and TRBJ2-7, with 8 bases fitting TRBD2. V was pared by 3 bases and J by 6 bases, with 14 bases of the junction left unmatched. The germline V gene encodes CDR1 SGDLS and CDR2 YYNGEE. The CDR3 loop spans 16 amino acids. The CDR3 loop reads CASSAIRARGRIEQYF. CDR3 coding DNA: TGTGCCAGCAGCGCAATAAGGGCCCGCGGGAGGATCGAGCAGTACTTC.

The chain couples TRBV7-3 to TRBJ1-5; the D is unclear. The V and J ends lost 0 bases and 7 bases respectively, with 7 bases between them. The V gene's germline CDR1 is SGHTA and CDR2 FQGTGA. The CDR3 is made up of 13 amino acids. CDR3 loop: CASSLTQGQPQHF. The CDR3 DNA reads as TGTGCCAGCAGCTTAACTCAAGGACAGCCCCAGCATTTT.

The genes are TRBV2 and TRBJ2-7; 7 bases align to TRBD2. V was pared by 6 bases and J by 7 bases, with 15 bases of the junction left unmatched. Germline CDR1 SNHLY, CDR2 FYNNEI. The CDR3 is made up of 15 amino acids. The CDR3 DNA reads TGTGCCAGCAGCGTCGGCGGGAGCTTCTTGGGGGAGCAGTACTTC. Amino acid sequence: CASSVGGSFLGEQYF.

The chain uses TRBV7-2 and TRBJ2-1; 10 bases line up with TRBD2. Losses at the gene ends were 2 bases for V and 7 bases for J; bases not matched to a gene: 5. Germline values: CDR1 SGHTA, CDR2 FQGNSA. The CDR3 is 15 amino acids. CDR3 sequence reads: CASSLLAGAINEQFF. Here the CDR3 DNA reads TGTGCCAGCAGCTTACTAGCGGGAGCCATTAATGAGCAGTTCTTC.

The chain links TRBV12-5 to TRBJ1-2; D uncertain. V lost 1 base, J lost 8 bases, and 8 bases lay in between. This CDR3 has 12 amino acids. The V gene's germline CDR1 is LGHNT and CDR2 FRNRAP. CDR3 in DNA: TGTGCTAGTGGTTTGGGCCGGGAGGGCTACACCTTC. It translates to CASGLGREGYTF.

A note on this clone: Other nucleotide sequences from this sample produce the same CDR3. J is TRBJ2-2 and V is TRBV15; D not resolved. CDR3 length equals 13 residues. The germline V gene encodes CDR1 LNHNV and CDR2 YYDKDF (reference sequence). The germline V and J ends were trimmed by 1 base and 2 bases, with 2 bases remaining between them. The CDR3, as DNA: TGTGCCACCAGCAGAGGCAACACCGGGGAGCTGTTTTTT. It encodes CATSRGNTGELFF.

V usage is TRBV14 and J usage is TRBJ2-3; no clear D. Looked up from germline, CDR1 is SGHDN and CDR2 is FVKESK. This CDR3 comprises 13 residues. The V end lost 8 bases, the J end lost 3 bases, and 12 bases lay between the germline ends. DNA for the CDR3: TGTGCCAGCGCCAAAGTGGCGACAGATACGCAGTATTTT. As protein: CASAKVATDTQYF.

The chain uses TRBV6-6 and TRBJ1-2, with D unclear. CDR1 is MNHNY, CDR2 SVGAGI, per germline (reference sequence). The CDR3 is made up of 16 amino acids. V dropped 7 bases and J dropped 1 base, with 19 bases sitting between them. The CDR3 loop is CASTDPRRRDNYGYTF. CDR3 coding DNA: TGTGCCAGCACCGACCCCCGTAGACGAGATAACTATGGCTACACCTTC.

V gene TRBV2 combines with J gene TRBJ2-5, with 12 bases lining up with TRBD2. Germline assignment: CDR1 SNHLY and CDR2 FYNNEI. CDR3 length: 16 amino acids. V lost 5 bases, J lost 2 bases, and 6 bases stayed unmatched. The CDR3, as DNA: TGTGCCAGCAGTCCCGGGCTAGCGGGAGGGCAAGAGACCCAGTACTTC. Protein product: CASSPGLAGGQETQYF.